The clone carrying this T cell receptor beta chain was counted many times. The data originate from a study of T cell repertoires in cytomegalovirus infection. Germline V gene lookup returns CDR1 SGHRS and CDR2 YFSETQ. This CDR3 has 16 residues. V shed 1 base and J shed 0 bases, with 11 bases lying between them. TCRdb passed the reads through MiXCR, listing each CDR3 protein once. The sample has fewer than 550,000 distinct CDR3 sequences, around 11% seen once. This receptor was taken from a human donor in good health (CMV status not recorded). Some clones in this sample may be carry-over from other donors' samples. V and J are TRBV5-1 and TRBJ2-1; D gene uncertain. Material for sequencing was PBMCs. The CDR3 loop is CASSLQESGSYNEQFF. The CDR3 DNA sequence: TGCGCCAGCAGCTTGCAGGAGTCAGGCTCCTACAATGAGCAGTTCTTC.